This paragraph reports one TCR beta chain. Under the authors' procedure: Quantification of nucleated cells was approximated via reference gene primer amplification. The data were produced by immunoSEQ multiplex PCR, yet TCRdb's version contains in-frame clones alone and is incomplete. From that table come the V and J calls and clone size; the DNA was used to work out D and trimming. Here the sample spans some 86,000 clones, about 83% being singletons. The data originate from a study of blood T cell repertoires in COVID-19. Study summary: Material from acute and convalescent COVID-19 was sourced from the United States, Italy and Spain. T cells, B-cell-depleted T cells, or PBMCs supplied cDNA or gDNA.

The origin of this receptor is a woman in her 70s with acute or convalescent COVID-19. The sequenced sample was peripheral blood.

In DNA form, the CDR3 reads TGTGCCAGCAGCCGGTTAGGCGGGGGCCCTACAGATACGCAGTATTTT. It specifies CASSRLGGGPTDTQYF. V gene TRBV7-2 combines with J gene TRBJ2-3; a possible D gene is TRBD2 (7 bases). Germline loops: CDR1 SGHTA, CDR2 FQGNSA. The CDR3 contains 16 residues. The V end lost 5 bases, the J end lost 3 bases, and 18 bases lay between the germline ends.